This T cell receptor beta chain is from a study of cytomegalovirus exposure and HLA in healthy donors. Whole-study context: The study's early data release held 75 million to 95 million unique TCRs from HLA-typed donors.

PCR employed 60 Vbeta and 13 Jbeta primers. Repertoires were generated with immunoSEQ multiplex PCR, while TCRdb's copy carries only in-frame clones and drops some. Of about 170,000 clones in the sample, approximately 80% were seen once. In the case of this clone: Its specificity is not known.

Trimming removed 2 bases from V and 5 bases from J, with 13 bases in between. The CDR3 covers 14 residues. CDR1 is SGHNT, CDR2 YENEEA, per germline. Study-level points and caveats: V segments that were indistinguishable, TRBV6-2 and TRBV6-3 among them, were omitted from analysis.

V is TRBV11-3 and J is TRBJ2-7; D might be TRBD1 (6 bases). This receptor was obtained from a woman between 18 and 30 years old in good health and CMV-seronegative. What was sequenced was PBMCs. The DNA for the CDR3 is TGTGCCAGCAGCTTACCACCGACAGGTGACGAGCAGTACTTC. Translated, it gives CASSLPPTGDEQYF.